Each of the 24 T cell receptor beta chains below was sequenced from the same sample in a study of metastatic and nonmetastatic thyroid tumors. There were no patients who had received any treatment before thyroid surgery. TCRdb re-analyzed the PCR reads using MiXCR. Among roughly 20,000 clones, approximately 10% were seen once, and the ten largest hold approximately 8.1%. Specimen: blood. The receptors originated from a female donor with papillary thyroid cancer or a benign thyroid nodule (not recorded which). Some clones in this sample may be carry-over from other donors' samples.

By sample share, this clone is medium-sized (0.01 to 0.1%). The genes are TRBV28 and TRBJ2-6; no clear D gene. Per germline, CDR1 MDHEN and CDR2 SYDVKM. The germline V and J ends were trimmed by 1 base and 2 bases, with 3 bases remaining between them. The CDR3 spans 14 residues. CDR3 DNA sequence: TGTGCCAGCAGTTTATCGGCTGGGGCCAACGTCCTGACTTTC. Translating gives CASSLSAGANVLTF. Full variable domain (outside the CDR3, taken from reference TRBV28 and TRBJ2-6): DVKVTQSSRYLVKRTGEKVFLECVQDMDHENMFWYRQDPGLGLRLIYFSYDVKMKEKGDIPEGYSVSREKKERFSLILESASTNQTSMYLCASSLSAGANVLTFGAGSRLTVL.

The chain is built from TRBV20-1 and TRBJ1-2; no clear D. In germline, CDR1 is DFQATT, CDR2 SNEGSKA (reference sequence). The CDR3 contains 13 residues. V lost 3 bases and J lost 3, with 11 bases in between. CDR3 sequence: CSASQGIDYGYTF. CDR3 in DNA: TGCAGTGCTAGTCAAGGTATAGACTATGGCTACACCTTC.

In regard to this clone: Since a much larger clone is just one base distant, this may be a read error. The rearrangement uses TRBV6-1 and TRBJ1-4; D gene ambiguous. Germline V gene sequence: CDR1 MNHNS, CDR2 SASEGT. CDR3 length: 15 residues. The CDR3 region has the DNA TGTGCCGGCAGAGCTCATTTTCTCGACGGTGAAAAACTGTTTTTT. It is translated as CAGRAHFLDGEKLFF.

In this sample, this clone turned up many times. DNA of the CDR3: TGCAGCGTTGAAGAGGGGGTAGGGGGTAATCAGCCCCAGCATTTT. Translated, it gives CSVEEGVGGNQPQHF. The chain uses TRBV29-1 and TRBJ1-5; the D gene is possibly TRBD1 (6 bases). There are 15 residues in the CDR3. The V gene's germline CDR1 is SQVTM and CDR2 ANQGSEA. Trimming took off 0 bases at V and 4 bases at J, with 13 bases between the two ends. Filled out from reference TRBV29-1 and TRBJ1-5, the complete variable domain reads SAVISQKPSRDICQRGTSLTIQCQVDSQVTMMFWYRQQPGQSLTLIATANQGSEATYESGFVIDKFPISRPNLTFSTLTVSNMSPEDSSIYLCSVEEGVGGNQPQHFGDGTRLSIL.

By sample share, this clone is medium-sized. The CDR3 nucleotides are TGTGCCAGCAGTGAAGGTGAGCGGGACGGCAACAATGAGCAGTTCTTC. This gives the protein CASSEGERDGNNEQFF. The chain links TRBV6-4 to TRBJ2-1; 7 positions match TRBD2. The germline V gene has CDR1 MRHNA and CDR2 SNTAGT. The CDR3 contains 16 residues. The V and J ends lost 3 bases and 5 bases, in that order; junction bases with no gene match: 10.

This clone is classed as medium-sized (0.01 to 0.1%). The rearrangement links TRBV6-2 or TRBV6-3 to TRBJ2-5, with D unresolved. V lost 8 bases and J 5 bases, leaving 12 bases between the germline ends. Germline CDR1 and CDR2: MNHEY and SVGEGT. The CDR3 is made up of 12 amino acids. The CDR3 DNA is TGTGCCAGCGGAAGAGTCCCGGAGACCCAGTACTTC. As protein: CASGRVPETQYF.

This clone has a count of ten or more. V is TRBV30 and J is TRBJ1-3, with a weak D call TRBD1 (5 bases). The CDR3 loop spans 16 amino acids. CDR1 GTSNPN and CDR2 SVGIG come from the germline V gene (reference sequence). Trimming cost V 0 bases and J 0 bases, with 12 bases left between them. The CDR3 DNA reads TGTGCCTGGAGTGTATTACACAGGCCCTCTGGAAACACCATATATTTT. Its protein product is CAWSVLHRPSGNTIYF.

This clone was picked up many times. This may arise from a read error, as a much more abundant clone is one base away. The chain carries TRBV6-4 and TRBJ2-3; TRBD2 agrees at 7 bases. J was trimmed by 0 bases and V by 4 bases; bases with no gene match: 4. CDR3 length: 15 residues. The germline CDR1 and CDR2 sequences are MRHNA and SNTAGT. DNA for the CDR3: TGTGCCAGCAGTGGGGGGGGATCTAGCACAGATACGCAGTATTTT. It yields the protein CASSGGGSSTDTQYF.

This clone has ten or more counts. The genes are TRBV3-1 and TRBJ2-7, with TRBD1 matching 7 bases. The CDR3 is made up of 16 amino acids. Trimming cost V 0 bases and J 3 bases; bases outside gene matches: 8. Germline V gene sequence: CDR1 LGHDT, CDR2 YNNKEL (reference sequence). The DNA for the CDR3 is TGTGCCAGCAGCCAAGATCCCGGGACAGCCTTCTACGAGCAGTACTTC. Translating gives CASSQDPGTAFYEQYF.

The CDR3 region has the DNA TGTGCCAGCAGCGCCCGGACTGCTGCGGGAGATACGCAGTATTTT. Amino acid sequence: CASSARTAAGDTQYF. The V call is TRBV11-3, the J call TRBJ2-3; tentative D call: TRBD2 (5 bases). Trimming pared 5 bases from V and 5 bases from J, leaving 17 bases between. The CDR3 consists of 15 residues. Germline lookup yields CDR1 SGHNT and CDR2 YENEEA.

This clone was found a few times. V is TRBV28 and J is TRBJ1-2; no clear D gene. The length of the CDR3 is 12 residues. V was shortened by 3 bases and J by 4 bases, with 6 bases between the two germline ends. The V gene's germline CDR1 is MDHEN and CDR2 SYDVKM. As DNA, the CDR3 is TGTGCCAGCAGTTTGCAAAGCTATGGCTACACCTTC. This codes for CASSLQSYGYTF.

Comment on this clone: Mismatch with germline at one junction end may stem from a read error. The chain uses TRBV6-2 or TRBV6-3 and TRBJ2-6, with a possible D match to TRBD2 (6 bases). The CDR3 is made up of 19 amino acids. CDR1 is MNHEY and CDR2 is SVGEGT in the germline V gene. CDR3: CASSYVFSRGYSGANVLVF. The CDR3 nucleotides read TGTGCCAGCAGTTATGTCTTTAGTCGGGGGTACTCTGGGGCCAACGTCCTGGTTTTC.

The rearrangement uses TRBV11-2 and TRBJ2-3; the D is unclear. In germline, CDR1 is SGHAT, CDR2 FQNNGV. Trimming stripped 7 bases from V and 2 bases from J, with 19 bases between. This CDR3 is built from 16 residues. As DNA, the CDR3 is TGTGCCAGCACCCCGACCCCGTCGACGGTCACAGATACGCAGTATTTT. Protein sequence: CASTPTPSTVTDTQYF. Combining the CDR3 with reference TRBV11-2 and TRBJ2-3 gives the whole variable domain EAGVAQSPRYKIIEKRQSVAFWCNPISGHATLYWYQQILGQGPKLLIQFQNNGVVDDSQLPKDRFSAERLKGVDSTLKIQPAKLEDSAVYLCASTPTPSTVTDTQYFGPGTRLTVL.

By its share, this clone is medium-sized. The chain recombines TRBV6-2 or TRBV6-3 with TRBJ2-6; TRBD1 or TRBD2 may be the D gene (5 bases each). CDR1 is MNHEY and CDR2 is SVGEGT in the germline V gene. This CDR3 has 15 residues. Trimming pared 8 bases from V and 0 bases from J, leaving 11 bases between. In DNA, the CDR3 is TGTGCCAGCGGGACGGATAGCTCTGGGGCCAACGTCCTGACTTTC. Its translation is CASGTDSSGANVLTF.

This clone was seen many times. The V gene is TRBV29-1, the J gene TRBJ2-1, with 8 nucleotides matching TRBD2. The CDR3 sequence is 12 residues long. V was clipped by 7 bases and J by 5 bases; unmatched bases: 4. The germline V gene encodes CDR1 SQVTM and CDR2 ANQGSEA. The CDR3 coding sequence is TGCAGCGCCGGGGGGGCCAACAATGAGCAGTTCTTC. Protein product: CSAGGANNEQFF.

This clone was counted at least ten times. V and J are TRBV20-1 and TRBJ2-1, with 7 bases identical to TRBD2. The junction had 5 bases not matched to a gene; V was cut back by 0 bases and J by 0 bases. Per germline, CDR1 DFQATT and CDR2 SNEGSKA (reference sequence). The length of the CDR3 is 16 residues. This CDR3 reads CSAREASGSSYNEQFF. The DNA for the CDR3 is TGCAGTGCTAGAGAGGCTAGCGGTAGCTCCTACAATGAGCAGTTCTTC.

In this sample, this clone turned up many times. J is TRBJ2-7 and V is TRBV10-3; the match to TRBD1 covers 9 bases. This CDR3 comprises 13 residues. The V segment lost 2 bases and the J segment 7 bases; nucleotides outside the gene matches: 3. Germline CDR1 ENHRY, CDR2 SYGVKD. This chain's CDR3 is CAISEGTGTEQYF. The CDR3 region has the DNA TGTGCCATCAGTGAGGGGACAGGGACGGAGCAGTACTTC.

This clone occurred many times. In DNA form, the CDR3 reads TGTGCCAGCAGCTTAGATGGACAGGGTCGTCTCTATGGCTACACCTTC. This encodes CASSLDGQGRLYGYTF. This chain joins TRBV11-1 and TRBJ1-2; TRBD1 matches 8 bases. The trim removed 1 base at V and 4 bases at J, leaving 8 bases unmatched. Germline V lookup: CDR1 SGHAT, CDR2 FQDESV (reference sequence). The CDR3 is made up of 16 amino acids.

The gene calls are TRBV6-2 or TRBV6-3 and TRBJ1-1; D possibly corresponds to TRBD1 (5 bases). Germline V gives CDR1 MNHEY, CDR2 SVGEGT. This CDR3 is built from 14 residues. The CDR3 region is CVSSYSGRNTEAFF. The CDR3 coding sequence is TGTGTAAGCAGTTACTCGGGGCGGAACACTGAAGCTTTCTTT.

This clone was seen at least ten times. This chain uses TRBV20-1 with TRBJ2-3, with D perhaps matching TRBD1 or TRBD2 (6 bases each). The CDR3 extends over 15 amino acids. V gave up 4 bases and J gave up 5 bases, with 19 bases separating them. Germline values: CDR1 DFQATT, CDR2 SNEGSKA (reference sequence). The CDR3: CSAKTGNREIDTQYF. The CDR3 region has the DNA TGCAGTGCTAAGACAGGAAACCGGGAGATAGATACGCAGTATTTT.

As to this clone: The same CDR3 arises from other DNA sequences in this sample as well. V gene TRBV18 combines with J gene TRBJ2-1, with D perhaps matching TRBD2 (6 bases). V dropped 2 bases and J dropped 2 bases, with 13 bases sitting between them. The CDR3 has 16 residues. Germline CDR1 reads KGHSH; CDR2 reads LQKENI. This CDR3 is CASSPSGGRTYNEQFF. CDR3 coding DNA: TGTGCCAGCTCACCATCCGGGGGAAGGACCTACAATGAGCAGTTCTTC.

This clone turned up a few times. A much larger clone lies a single base off, so this may be a read error. This chain connects TRBV4-3 to TRBJ2-6, with a weak D call TRBD1 (5 bases). The CDR3 consists of 16 residues. Germline V gene lookup returns CDR1 LGHNA and CDR2 YSLEER. The V and J ends lost 2 bases and 2 bases respectively, with 10 bases between them. CDR3 DNA sequence: TGCGCCAGCAGCCAAAAAACAGGCCCTGGGGCCAACGTCCTGACTTTC. As protein: CASSQKTGPGANVLTF.

This clone was counted at least ten times. This sequence joins TRBV2 and TRBJ1-1; TRBD1 might be the D (5 bases). The CDR3 runs to 13 residues. V was clipped by 2 bases and J by 8 bases, with 12 bases between them. Germline V gene sequence: CDR1 SNHLY, CDR2 FYNNEI. CDR3 nucleotides: TGTGCCAGCAGTGAATTCAGAGGGGTGGAAGCTTTCTTT. Translating gives CASSEFRGVEAFF. Together with reference TRBV2 and TRBJ1-1, the CDR3 gives the full variable domain: EPEVTQTPSHQVTQMGQEVILRCVPISNHLYFYWYRQILGQKVEFLVSFYNNEISEKSEIFDDQFSVERPDGSNFTLKIRSTKLEDSAMYFCASSEFRGVEAFFGQGTRLTVV.

This clone was observed at least ten times. The chain links TRBV11-2 to TRBJ2-2; TRBD2 might be the D (6 bases). Looked up from germline, CDR1 is SGHAT and CDR2 is FQNNGV. V gave up 3 bases and J gave up 4 bases, with 12 bases separating them. The CDR3 is 15 amino acids. The CDR3 loop is CASSLVQGGTGELFF. CDR3 bases: TGTGCCAGCAGCTTGGTCCAGGGAGGCACCGGGGAGCTGTTTTTT.